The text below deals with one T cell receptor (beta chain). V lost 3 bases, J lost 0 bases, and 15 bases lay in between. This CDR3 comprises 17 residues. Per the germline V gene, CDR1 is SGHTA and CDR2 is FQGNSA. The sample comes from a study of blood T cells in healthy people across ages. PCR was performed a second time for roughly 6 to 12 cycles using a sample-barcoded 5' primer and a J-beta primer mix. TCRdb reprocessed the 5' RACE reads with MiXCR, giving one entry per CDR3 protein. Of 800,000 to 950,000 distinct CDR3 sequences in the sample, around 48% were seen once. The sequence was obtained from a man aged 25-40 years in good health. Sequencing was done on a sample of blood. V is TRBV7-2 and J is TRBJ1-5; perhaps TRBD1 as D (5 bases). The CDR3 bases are TGTGCCAGCAGCTTTCAGGGAACTATACCTAGCAATCAGCCCCAGCATTTT. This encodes CASSFQGTIPSNQPQHF.